This T cell receptor (beta chain) emerged from a study of blood T cell repertoires in COVID-19. The wider study: Acute-phase and convalescent COVID-19 samples originated in the United States, Italy and Spain. PBMCs, B-cell-depleted T cells, or T cells were the source of the cDNA or gDNA that made up the material.

The CDR3 runs 14 residues. Trimming at V came to 7 bases and at J to 5 bases, leaving 9 bases not matched to a gene. The germline V gene has CDR1 SGHRS and CDR2 YFSETQ. TCRdb keeps only in-frame clones here, not all; method: immunoSEQ multiplex PCR. Of more than 200,000 clones listed, around four fifths are singletons. This chain connects TRBV5-1 to TRBJ2-5, with 9 bases aligning to TRBD1. This TCR was recovered from a man aged 40-49 years with acute or convalescent COVID-19. Sequenced material: peripheral blood. CDR3 sequence (DNA): TGCGCCAGCCAATATGAGGGGACAGGGGAGACCCAGTACTTC. Its translation is CASQYEGTGETQYF.